The rows below give T cell receptor beta chains drawn from one sample of a study of T cells in Graves' hyperthyroidism and ophthalmopathy. Via MiXCR, TCRdb re-called the multiplex PCR reads, giving one row per CDR3 protein. The sample consists of around 300,000 distinct CDR3 sequences, 12% to 15% of them appearing once. The sample consisted of blood. These receptors were collected from a woman aged 40 to 50 with Graves' hyperthyroidism. Both conserved end residues are part of each CDR3. The order of the fields is D gene, V gene, J gene, clone size, CDR3 protein, CDR3 DNA. D genes are given only for firm matches. Clone size is shown for a subset of rows, as once, few, many or a class of expanded clone.

>.|TRBV29-1|TRBJ1-2|few
CSVEDKGKGSLGYTF
TGCAGCGTTGAAGATAAGGGGAAGGGCTCGCTGGGCTACACCTTC
>.|TRBV25-1|TRBJ1-3|many
CASSEYGGAGNTIYF
TGTGCCAGCAGTGAATATGGGGGGGCTGGAAACACCATATATTTT
>.|TRBV7-9|TRBJ2-1|many
CASSFRLLADNNEQFF
TGTGCCAGCAGCTTTCGGTTGTTGGCAGATAACAATGAGCAGTTCTTC
>TRBD2|TRBV20-1|TRBJ2-1|many
CSAREGSGRRNEQFF
TGCAGTGCTAGAGAGGGTAGCGGGAGGCGCAATGAGCAGTTCTTC
>TRBD2|TRBV2|TRBJ2-2|many
CASSELAGNTGELFF
TGTGCCAGCAGTGAACTAGCGGGGAACACCGGGGAGCTGTTTTTT
>.|TRBV7-9|TRBJ2-3|many
CASSIAGQNTDTQYF
TGTGCCAGCAGCATAGCGGGACAGAACACAGATACGCAGTATTTT
>.|TRBV6-1|TRBJ2-4|.
CASRLSTGTDIQYF
TGTGCCAGCAGACTAAGTACAGGGACGGACATTCAGTACTTC
>.|TRBV7-2|TRBJ2-3|many
CASSLGGRAPDTQYF
TGTGCCAGCAGCCTGGGAGGCAGGGCTCCAGATACGCAGTATTTT
>.|TRBV2|TRBJ1-6|many
CASAGLNSPLHF
TGTGCCAGTGCAGGGTTGAATTCACCCCTCCACTTT
>.|TRBV9|TRBJ2-7|few
CASSVGASELAEQYF
TGTGCCAGCAGCGTAGGGGCTAGCGAGCTCGCCGAGCAGTACTTC
>TRBD2|TRBV29-1|TRBJ2-5|.
CSGTTSGETQYF
TGCAGCGGCACTACTAGCGGAGAGACCCAGTACTTC
>.|TRBV2|TRBJ2-4|many
CASSEGVSKNIQYF
TGTGCCAGCAGTGAGGGGGTTTCCAAAAACATTCAGTACTTC
>TRBD1|TRBV20-1|TRBJ1-5|many
CSARETGRSNQPQHF
TGCAGTGCGAGGGAGACAGGGAGGAGCAATCAGCCCCAGCATTTT
>.|TRBV6-1|TRBJ2-1|.
CASSEGPQYNEQFF
TGTGCCAGCAGTGAGGGTCCGCAATACAATGAGCAGTTCTTC